Listed here are 11 T cell receptor beta chains from one sample, sequenced in a study of cytomegalovirus exposure and HLA in healthy donors (dated by TCRdb to about 2017). Preparation of the library involved the immunoSEQ multiplex PCR assay. The multiplex PCR relied on a mix of 60 forward primers for TCR Vbeta segments and 13 reverse primers for TCR Jbeta segments. TCRdb stores this immuneACCESS table with in-frame sequences only. Part of the clones is absent; in the studies checked, under half of the shortfall reflects unresolved V genes, and no reason is known for the rest. Counted in this sample were 95,000 to 100,000 clones; roughly three quarters of them appeared once. The top ten clones comprise approximately 2% of the sample. Input material: PBMCs. The receptor set was obtained from a man aged 40-50 years in good health and CMV-seronegative.

As concerns this clone: One junction end does not reproduce the germline sequence, and a read error may be involved. This chain joins TRBV25-1 and TRBJ1-1, with D maybe TRBD1 (5 bases). CDR3 length: 15 residues. CDR1 is MGHDK and CDR2 is SYGVNS in the germline V gene. CDR3 in DNA: TGTGCCGGCAGTGAATATGGGGGAGGGAACACTGAAGCTTTCTTT. Amino acid sequence: CAGSEYGGGNTEAFF. The variable domain in full, completed from reference TRBV25-1 and TRBJ1-1, reads EADIYQTPRYLVIGTGKKITLECSQTMGHDKMYWYQQDPGMELHLIHYSYGVNSTEKGDLSSESTVSRIRTEHFPLTLESARPSHTSQYLCAGSEYGGGNTEAFFGQGTRLTVV.

The V call is TRBV28, the J call TRBJ2-1, with 10 bases fitting TRBD2. This CDR3 is 16 amino acids long. After removal of 5 bases from V and 4 bases from J, the junction contained 8 bases not matched to a gene. The germline gives CDR1 MDHEN, CDR2 SYDVKM. The CDR3 is CASSPPPSGSYNEQFF. In DNA, the CDR3 is TGTGCCAGCAGTCCTCCCCCTAGCGGGAGTTACAATGAGCAGTTCTTC.

The chain couples TRBV18 to TRBJ1-1; 9 bases align to TRBD1. The V segment lost 3 bases and the J segment 4 bases; nucleotides outside the gene matches: 0. The V gene's germline CDR1 is KGHSH and CDR2 LQKENI. The CDR3 sequence is 13 residues long. The chain's CDR3 is CASSPTGGTEAFF. Written as DNA, the CDR3 is TGTGCCAGCTCACCGACAGGGGGCACTGAAGCTTTCTTT.

The CDR3 nucleotides read TGTGCCGCCGGGACAGGGGGTACCCAGCCCCAGCATTTT. Translating it yields CAAGTGGTQPQHF. The chain joins TRBV30 to TRBJ1-5; TRBD1 agrees at 11 bases. The V gene end was trimmed by 8 bases and the J gene end by 7 bases; junction bases not matched to a gene: 7. Germline V gives CDR1 GTSNPN, CDR2 SVGIG (reference sequence). The CDR3 loop spans 13 amino acids.

J is TRBJ1-2 and V is TRBV19; tentatively, D is TRBD1 (6 bases). The CDR3 extends over 14 amino acids. Germline CDR1 reads LNHDA; CDR2 reads SQIVND (reference sequence). The V end lost 5 bases, the J end lost 2 bases, and 12 bases lay between the germline ends. The DNA for the CDR3 is TGTGCCAGTAGTTTAACAGACAGGAACTATGGCTACACCTTC. It codes for CASSLTDRNYGYTF.

CDR3 region: CATPPAAPGNEQFF. CDR3 DNA sequence: TGTGCCACACCCCCCGCCGCCCCGGGGAATGAGCAGTTCTTC. This chain links TRBV5-4 with TRBJ2-1; a weak D match, TRBD2 (5 bases). Germline CDR1 and CDR2: SGHNT and YYREEE (reference sequence). Trimming cost V 9 bases and J 7 bases, with 20 bases left between them. There are 14 residues in the CDR3. Filled out from reference TRBV5-4 and TRBJ2-1, the complete variable domain reads ETGVTQSPTHLIKTRGQQVTLRCSSQSGHNTVSWYQQALGQGPQFIFQYYREEENGRGNFPPRFSGLQFPNYSSELNVNALELDDSALYLCATPPAAPGNEQFFGPGTRLTVL.

This clone was seen a handful of times. The rearrangement links TRBV7-2 to TRBJ2-5; 8 bases line up with TRBD1. Germline lookup yields CDR1 SGHTA and CDR2 FQGNSA. The CDR3 sequence is 15 residues long. Losses at the gene ends were 5 bases for V and 1 base for J; bases not matched to a gene: 6. The CDR3 coding sequence is TGTGCCAGCAGCCGGACAGGGCTCTCCCAAGAGACCCAGTACTTC. It specifies CASSRTGLSQETQYF.

The CDR3 DNA sequence: TGTGCCAGCCCTTACCGGGACAGGGACACAGATACGCAGTATTTT. Translation gives CASPYRDRDTDTQYF. The rearrangement uses TRBV2 and TRBJ2-3; TRBD1 matches at 9 bases. Germline-derived CDR1 and CDR2 are SNHLY and FYNNEI. J lost 2 bases, V lost 8 bases, and 8 bases had no gene match. The CDR3 is 15 residues long.

This clone was detected only a few times. This chain links TRBV2 with TRBJ1-1; D gene ambiguous. This CDR3 is built from 16 residues. With 1 base removed from V and 3 bases from J, the gap between germline ends came to 15 bases. CDR1 is SNHLY, CDR2 FYNNEI, per germline. The CDR3 DNA reads TGTGCCAGCAGTGAAGAATCCCAGAGGGTGCACACTGAAGCTTTCTTT. Translation gives CASSEESQRVHTEAFF.

The V call is TRBV7-6, the J call TRBJ2-2, with 12 bases matching TRBD2. The CDR3 loop spans 15 amino acids. Trimming took 5 bases from V and 9 from J; bases not matched to a gene: 7. Germline assignment: CDR1 SGHVS and CDR2 FNYEAQ. The CDR3 region is CASSRTSGAHRELFF. CDR3 bases: TGTGCCAGCAGCCGGACTAGCGGGGCGCACCGGGAGCTGTTTTTT.

The rearrangement uses TRBV19 and TRBJ1-5, with no clear D. Germline CDR1 LNHDA, CDR2 SQIVND (reference sequence). Trimming stripped 1 base from V and 0 bases from J, with 7 bases between. CDR3 size: 15 residues. The CDR3 bases are TGTGCCAGTAGTATAGGCGGTAATAGCAATCAGCCCCAGCATTTT. Protein: CASSIGGNSNQPQHF. Looking up the rest from reference TRBV19 and TRBJ1-5 gives the full variable domain: DGGITQSPKYLFRKEGQNVTLSCEQNLNHDAMYWYRQDPGQGLRLIYYSQIVNDFQKGDIAEGYSVSREKKESFPLTVTSAQKNPTAFYLCASSIGGNSNQPQHFGDGTRLSIL.